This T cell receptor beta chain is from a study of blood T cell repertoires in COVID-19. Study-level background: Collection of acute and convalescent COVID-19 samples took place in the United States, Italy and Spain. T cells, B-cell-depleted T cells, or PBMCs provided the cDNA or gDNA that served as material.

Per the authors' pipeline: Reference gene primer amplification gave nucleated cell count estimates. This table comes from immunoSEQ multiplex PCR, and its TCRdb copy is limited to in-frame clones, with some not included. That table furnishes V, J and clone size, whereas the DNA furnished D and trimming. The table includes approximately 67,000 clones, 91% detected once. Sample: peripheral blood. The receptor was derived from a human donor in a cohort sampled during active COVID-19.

DNA of the CDR3: TGCGCCAGCAGCTCCCACATCAGGAATCAGCCCCAGCATTTT. Protein sequence: CASSSHIRNQPQHF. The chain joins TRBV4-1 to TRBJ1-5; no clear D. V dropped 5 bases and J dropped 4 bases, with 12 bases sitting between them. This CDR3 contains 14 residues. Germline-derived CDR1 and CDR2 are MGHRA and YSYEKL.